The clone carrying this T cell receptor (beta chain) was recorded once. Germline loops: CDR1 KGHSH, CDR2 LQKENI. The CDR3 sequence is 13 residues long. Losses at the gene ends were 5 bases for V and 7 bases for J; bases not matched to a gene: 4. These data come from a study of cytomegalovirus exposure and HLA in healthy donors. PCR employed 60 Vbeta and 13 Jbeta primers. The table came from immunoSEQ multiplex PCR; TCRdb's copy has only in-frame clones and leaves some out. The sample shows about 140,000 clones, more than 70% of them seen only once. The clonotype comes from a man aged 35 to 55 in good health and CMV-seronegative. The J gene is TRBJ1-5, the V gene TRBV18; 8 positions match TRBD1. The sample consisted of PBMCs. CDR3 region: CASSSDRGQPQHF. CDR3 bases: TGTGCCAGCTCATCAGACAGGGGACAGCCCCAGCATTTT.